These 4 T cell receptor beta chains originate from one sample sequenced in a study of blood T cell repertoires in COVID-19. Only in-frame clones appear in the TCRdb table, and some are missing; sequencing was by immunoSEQ multiplex PCR. This table holds 84,000 or so clones, approximately 78% found once. Sequenced sample: peripheral blood. The receptors originated from a human donor in a cohort sampled during active COVID-19.

V gene TRBV27 combines with J gene TRBJ1-2, with TRBD1 matching over 9 bases. V lost 1 base, J lost 6 bases, and 6 bases stayed unmatched. Germline CDR1 and CDR2: MNHEY and SMNVEV (reference sequence). The CDR3 has 15 amino acids. CDR3 sequence reads: CASSLYAGQGHGYTF. The CDR3 coding sequence is TGTGCCAGCAGTTTATATGCTGGACAGGGGCATGGCTACACCTTC.

CDR3 nucleotides: TGTGCCTCGGCTCAGGGGCGGAACACTGAAGCTTTCTTT. It translates to CASAQGRNTEAFF. J is TRBJ1-1 and V is TRBV30; D may be TRBD1 (6 bases). V was trimmed by 7 bases and J by 1 base, leaving 13 bases between them. The CDR3 is 13 amino acids. From germline, CDR1 is GTSNPN and CDR2 SVGIG (reference sequence).

The chain uses TRBV5-1 and TRBJ1-5; D is possibly TRBD1 (6 bases). In germline, CDR1 is SGHRS, CDR2 YFSETQ. The CDR3 is made up of 16 amino acids. The V and J ends lost 2 bases and 0 bases respectively, with 12 bases between them. The CDR3 sequence is CASSFLPGDSNQPQHF. Here the CDR3 DNA reads TGCGCCAGCAGCTTTTTACCAGGGGATAGCAATCAGCCCCAGCATTTT.

V and J are TRBV28 and TRBJ2-7; D gene uncertain. With 5 bases removed from V and 2 bases from J, the gap between germline ends came to 13 bases. This CDR3 spans 14 amino acids. CDR1 and CDR2 (germline): MDHEN, SYDVKM. The CDR3 coding sequence is TGTGCCAGCAGTAACTACCCGAGGACCTACGAGCAGTACTTC. Translated: CASSNYPRTYEQYF.